The T cell receptor beta chain described here comes from a study of OX40 agonist ivuxolimab in advanced cancers. Study-wide results and limits: The CD4+ and CD8+ T cells in the blood had expanded clonally by week 6 at 0.1 to 3.0 mg/kg.

With regard to this clone: Its antigen remains unknown.

The data were produced by immunoSEQ multiplex PCR, yet TCRdb's version contains in-frame clones alone and is incomplete. The data contain tens of thousands of clones, 89% of them singletons. The material was CD4+ or CD8+ T cells sorted from blood, obtained in a trial of the OX40 agonist ivuxolimab. The TCR was taken from an adult with an advanced solid tumor such as melanoma, head and neck, liver or kidney cancer.

CDR3 protein: CASSEGPGQGNKIAKNIQYF. CDR3 bases: TGTGCCAGCAGTGAGGGTCCGGGACAGGGAAACAAGATAGCCAAAAACATTCAGTACTTC. The chain joins TRBV6-1 to TRBJ2-4; 9 nucleotides line up with TRBD1. Germline V gene lookup returns CDR1 MNHNS and CDR2 SASEGT. Trimming cost V 3 bases and J 0 bases; bases outside gene matches: 15. The CDR3 contains 20 residues.